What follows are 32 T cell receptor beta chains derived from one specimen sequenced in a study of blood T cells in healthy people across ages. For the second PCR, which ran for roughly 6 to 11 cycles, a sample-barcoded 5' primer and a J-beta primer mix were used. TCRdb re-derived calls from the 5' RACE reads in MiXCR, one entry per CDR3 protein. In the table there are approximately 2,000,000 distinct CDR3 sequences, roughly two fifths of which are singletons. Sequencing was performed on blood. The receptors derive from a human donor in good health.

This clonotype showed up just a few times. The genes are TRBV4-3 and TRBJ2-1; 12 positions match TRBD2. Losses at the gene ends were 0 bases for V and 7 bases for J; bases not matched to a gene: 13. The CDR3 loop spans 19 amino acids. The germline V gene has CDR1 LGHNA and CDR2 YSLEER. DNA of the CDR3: TGCGCCAGCAGCCAAGATCGACTAGCGGGGGCCTTGACGGGGAATGAGCAGTTCTTC. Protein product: CASSQDRLAGALTGNEQFF.

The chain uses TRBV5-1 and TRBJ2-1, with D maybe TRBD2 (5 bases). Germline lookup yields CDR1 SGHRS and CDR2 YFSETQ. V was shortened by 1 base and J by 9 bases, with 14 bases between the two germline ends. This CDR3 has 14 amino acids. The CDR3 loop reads CASSLLSYGVEQFF. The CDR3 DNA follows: TGCGCCAGCAGCTTGCTCTCGTACGGGGTTGAGCAGTTCTTC.

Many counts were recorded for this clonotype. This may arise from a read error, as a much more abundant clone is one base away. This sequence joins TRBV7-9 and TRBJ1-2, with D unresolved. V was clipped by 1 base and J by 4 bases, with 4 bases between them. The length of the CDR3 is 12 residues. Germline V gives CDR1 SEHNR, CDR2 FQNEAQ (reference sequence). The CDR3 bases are TGTGCCAGCAGCTTAGACATCTATGGCTACACCTTC. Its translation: CASSLDIYGYTF.

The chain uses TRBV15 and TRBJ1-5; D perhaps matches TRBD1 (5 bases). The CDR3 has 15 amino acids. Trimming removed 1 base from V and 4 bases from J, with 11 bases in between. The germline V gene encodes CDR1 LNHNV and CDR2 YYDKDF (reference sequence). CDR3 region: CATSRGGKENQPQHF. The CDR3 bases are TGTGCCACCAGCAGAGGGGGCAAGGAGAATCAGCCCCAGCATTTT.

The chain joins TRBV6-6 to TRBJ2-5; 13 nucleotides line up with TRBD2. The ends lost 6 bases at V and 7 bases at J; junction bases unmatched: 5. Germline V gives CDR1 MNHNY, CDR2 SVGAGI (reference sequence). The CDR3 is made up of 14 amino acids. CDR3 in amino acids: CASSRTSGGGTQYF. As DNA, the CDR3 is TGTGCCAGCAGCAGGACTAGCGGGGGAGGGACCCAGTACTTC.

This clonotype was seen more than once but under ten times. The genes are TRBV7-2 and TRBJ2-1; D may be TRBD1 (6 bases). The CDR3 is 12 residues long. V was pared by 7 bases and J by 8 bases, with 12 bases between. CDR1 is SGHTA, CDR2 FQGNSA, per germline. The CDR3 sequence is CASTRDTDEQFF. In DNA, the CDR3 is TGTGCCAGCACCCGGGACACAGATGAGCAGTTCTTC. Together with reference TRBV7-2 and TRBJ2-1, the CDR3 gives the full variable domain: GAGVSQSPSNKVTEKGKDVELRCDPISGHTALYWYRQSLGQGLEFLIYFQGNSAPDKSGLPSDRFSAERTGGSVSTLTIQRTQQEDSAVYLCASTRDTDEQFFGPGTRLTVL.

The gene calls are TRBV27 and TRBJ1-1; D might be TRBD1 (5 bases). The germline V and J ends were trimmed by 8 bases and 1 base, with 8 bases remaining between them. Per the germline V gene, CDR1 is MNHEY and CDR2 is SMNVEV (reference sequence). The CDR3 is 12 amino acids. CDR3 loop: CASQTGNTEAFF. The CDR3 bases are TGTGCCAGCCAAACAGGGAACACTGAAGCTTTCTTT.

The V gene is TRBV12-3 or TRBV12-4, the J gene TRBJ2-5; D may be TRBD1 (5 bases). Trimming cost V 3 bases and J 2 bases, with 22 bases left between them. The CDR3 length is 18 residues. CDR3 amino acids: CASSFHLDGHYTQETQYF. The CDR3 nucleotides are TGTGCCAGCAGTTTCCACTTGGACGGACACTATACACAAGAGACCCAGTACTTC.

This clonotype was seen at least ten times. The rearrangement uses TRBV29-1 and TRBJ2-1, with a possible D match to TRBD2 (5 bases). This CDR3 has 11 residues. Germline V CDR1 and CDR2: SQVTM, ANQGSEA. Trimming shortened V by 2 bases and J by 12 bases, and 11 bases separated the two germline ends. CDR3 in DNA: TGCAGCGTTGAATTATCTAGCTTGCAGTTCTTC. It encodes CSVELSSLQFF.

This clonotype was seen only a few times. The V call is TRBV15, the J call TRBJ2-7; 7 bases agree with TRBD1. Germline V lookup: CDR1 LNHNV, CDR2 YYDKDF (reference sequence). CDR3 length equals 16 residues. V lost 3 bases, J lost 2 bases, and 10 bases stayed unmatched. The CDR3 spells CATSSPPNRGAYEQYF. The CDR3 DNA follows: TGTGCCACCAGCAGCCCTCCCAACAGGGGAGCCTACGAGCAGTACTTC.

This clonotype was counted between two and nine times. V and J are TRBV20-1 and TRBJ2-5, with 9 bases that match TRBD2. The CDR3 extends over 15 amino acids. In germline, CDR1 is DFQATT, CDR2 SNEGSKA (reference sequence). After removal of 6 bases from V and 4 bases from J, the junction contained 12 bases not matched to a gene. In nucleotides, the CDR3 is TGCAGTGCCATCGGTTGGCGGGGGGGCCGAGAGACCCAGTACTTC. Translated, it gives CSAIGWRGGRETQYF.

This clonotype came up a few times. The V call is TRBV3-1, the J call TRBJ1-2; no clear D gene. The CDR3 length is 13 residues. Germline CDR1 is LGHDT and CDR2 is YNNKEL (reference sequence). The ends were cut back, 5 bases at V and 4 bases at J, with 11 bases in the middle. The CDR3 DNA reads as TGTGCCAGCAGCTCCCGGGAGAGCTATGGCTACACCTTC. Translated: CASSSRESYGYTF. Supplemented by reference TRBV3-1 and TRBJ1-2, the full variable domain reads DTAVSQTPKYLVTQMGNDKSIKCEQNLGHDTMYWYKQDSKKFLKIMFSYNNKELIINETVPNRFSPKSPDKAHLNLHINSLELGDSAVYFCASSSRESYGYTFGSGTRLTVV.

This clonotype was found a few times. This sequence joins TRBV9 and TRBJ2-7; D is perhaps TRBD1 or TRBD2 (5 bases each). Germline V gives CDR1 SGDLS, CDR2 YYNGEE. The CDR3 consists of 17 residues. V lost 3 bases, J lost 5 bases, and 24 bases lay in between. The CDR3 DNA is TGTGCCAGCAGCGGAAGGGACGGATTCCTAGGATACGACGAGCAGTACTTC. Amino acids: CASSGRDGFLGYDEQYF.

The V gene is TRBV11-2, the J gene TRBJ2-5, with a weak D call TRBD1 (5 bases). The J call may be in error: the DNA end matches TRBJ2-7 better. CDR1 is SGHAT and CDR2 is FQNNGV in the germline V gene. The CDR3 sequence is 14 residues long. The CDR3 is CASSLGGLGDEQYF. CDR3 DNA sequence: TGTGCCAGCAGCTTAGGCGGTTTAGGGGACGAGCAGTACTTC.

CDR3 nucleotides: TGTGCCAGCAGTTTCCTCTCCGGGATCTATGGCTACACCTTC. Translation: CASSFLSGIYGYTF. This chain uses TRBV12-3 or TRBV12-4 with TRBJ1-2; D is undetermined. V lost 3 bases and J 4 bases, leaving 12 bases between the germline ends. This CDR3 has 14 residues.

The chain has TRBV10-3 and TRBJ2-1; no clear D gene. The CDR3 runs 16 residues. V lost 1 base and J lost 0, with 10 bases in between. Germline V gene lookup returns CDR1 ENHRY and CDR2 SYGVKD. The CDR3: CAISELTFSSYNEQFF. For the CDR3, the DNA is TGTGCCATCAGTGAGTTGACTTTTAGCTCCTACAATGAGCAGTTCTTC.

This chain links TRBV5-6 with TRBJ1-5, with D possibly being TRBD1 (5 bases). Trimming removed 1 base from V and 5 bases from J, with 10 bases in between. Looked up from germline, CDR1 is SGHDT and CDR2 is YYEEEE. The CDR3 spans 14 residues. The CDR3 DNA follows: TGTGCCAGCAGCTTGTATCTAGGGGATCAGCCCCAGCATTTT. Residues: CASSLYLGDQPQHF.

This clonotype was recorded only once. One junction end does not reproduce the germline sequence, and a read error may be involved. The CDR3 sequence is CAGSLAHQSSYNSPLHF. The CDR3 DNA reads as TGTGCCGGCAGCTTAGCGCACCAAAGCTCCTATAATTCACCCCTCCACTTT. The chain links TRBV7-8 to TRBJ1-6; D is ambiguous. From germline, CDR1 is SGHVS and CDR2 FQNEAQ. CDR3 size: 17 residues.

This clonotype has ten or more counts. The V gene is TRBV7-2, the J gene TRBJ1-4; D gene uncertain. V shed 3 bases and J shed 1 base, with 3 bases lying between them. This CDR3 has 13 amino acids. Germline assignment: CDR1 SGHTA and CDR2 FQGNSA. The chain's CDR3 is CASSFRTNEKLFF. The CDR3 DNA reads TGTGCCAGCAGCTTCCGAACTAATGAAAAACTGTTTTTT.

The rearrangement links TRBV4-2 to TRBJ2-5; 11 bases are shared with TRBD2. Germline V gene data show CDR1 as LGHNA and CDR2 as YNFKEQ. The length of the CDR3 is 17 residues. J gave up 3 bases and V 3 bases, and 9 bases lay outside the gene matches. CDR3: CASSQHSGTSGKETQYF. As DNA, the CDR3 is TGTGCCAGCAGCCAGCACTCCGGGACTAGCGGAAAAGAGACCCAGTACTTC.

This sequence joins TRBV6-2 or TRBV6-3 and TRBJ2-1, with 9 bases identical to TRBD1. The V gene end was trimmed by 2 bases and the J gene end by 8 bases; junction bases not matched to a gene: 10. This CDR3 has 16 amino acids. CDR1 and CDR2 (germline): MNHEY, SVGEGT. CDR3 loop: CASSYPPGQGYHEQFF. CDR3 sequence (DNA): TGTGCCAGCAGTTACCCACCGGGACAGGGTTACCATGAGCAGTTCTTC.

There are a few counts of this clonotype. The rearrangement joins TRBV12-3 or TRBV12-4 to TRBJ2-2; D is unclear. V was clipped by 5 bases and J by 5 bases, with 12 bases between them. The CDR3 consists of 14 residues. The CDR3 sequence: CASSPWARTGELFF. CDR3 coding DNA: TGTGCCAGCAGTCCGTGGGCCAGGACCGGGGAGCTGTTTTTT.

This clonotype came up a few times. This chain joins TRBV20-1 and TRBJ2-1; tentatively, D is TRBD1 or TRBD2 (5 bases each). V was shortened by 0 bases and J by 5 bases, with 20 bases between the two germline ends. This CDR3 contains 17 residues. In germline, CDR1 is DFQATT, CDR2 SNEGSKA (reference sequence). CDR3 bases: TGCAGTGCTAGAGACCGACCGGGACCCAGAGGTGACAATGAGCAGTTCTTC. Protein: CSARDRPGPRGDNEQFF.

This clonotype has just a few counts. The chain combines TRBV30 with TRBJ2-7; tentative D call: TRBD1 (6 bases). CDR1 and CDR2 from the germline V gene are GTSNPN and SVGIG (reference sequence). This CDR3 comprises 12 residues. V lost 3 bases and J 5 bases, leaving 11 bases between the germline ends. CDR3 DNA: TGTGCCTGGAGAACAGGGAGAGACGAGCAGTACTTC. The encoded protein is CAWRTGRDEQYF.

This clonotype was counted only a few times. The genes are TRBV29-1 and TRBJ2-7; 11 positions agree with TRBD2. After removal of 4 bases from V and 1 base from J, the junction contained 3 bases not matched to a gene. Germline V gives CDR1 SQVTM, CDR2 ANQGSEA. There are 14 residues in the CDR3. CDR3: CSVVTSGGSYEQYF. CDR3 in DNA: TGCAGCGTTGTCACTAGCGGGGGATCCTACGAGCAGTACTTC.

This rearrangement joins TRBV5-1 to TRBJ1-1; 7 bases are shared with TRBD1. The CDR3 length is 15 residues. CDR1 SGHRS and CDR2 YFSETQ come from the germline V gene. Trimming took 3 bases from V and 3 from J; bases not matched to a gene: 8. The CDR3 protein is CASSSLRGSDTEAFF. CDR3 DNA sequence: TGCGCCAGCAGCTCACTCAGGGGGTCCGACACTGAAGCTTTCTTT.

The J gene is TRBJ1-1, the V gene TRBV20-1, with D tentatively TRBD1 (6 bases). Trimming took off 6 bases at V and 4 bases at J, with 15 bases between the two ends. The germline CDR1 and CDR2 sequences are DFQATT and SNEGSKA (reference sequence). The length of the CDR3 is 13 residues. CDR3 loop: CSAGQPLGTEAFF. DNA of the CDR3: TGCAGTGCCGGACAGCCACTGGGCACTGAAGCTTTCTTT.

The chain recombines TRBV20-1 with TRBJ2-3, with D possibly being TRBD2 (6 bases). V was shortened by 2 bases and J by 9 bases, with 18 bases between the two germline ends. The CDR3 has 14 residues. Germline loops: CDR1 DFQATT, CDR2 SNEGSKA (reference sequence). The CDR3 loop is CSARSVGGSGTQYF. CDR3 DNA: TGCAGTGCTAGATCGGTTGGAGGGTCTGGGACGCAGTATTTT.

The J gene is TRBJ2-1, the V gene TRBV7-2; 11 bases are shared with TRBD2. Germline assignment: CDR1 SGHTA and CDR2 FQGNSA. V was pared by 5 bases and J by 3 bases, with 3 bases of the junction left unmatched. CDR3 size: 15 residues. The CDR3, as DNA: TGTGCCAGCAGCCCGACTAGCGGGATCTACAATGAGCAGTTCTTC. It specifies CASSPTSGIYNEQFF.

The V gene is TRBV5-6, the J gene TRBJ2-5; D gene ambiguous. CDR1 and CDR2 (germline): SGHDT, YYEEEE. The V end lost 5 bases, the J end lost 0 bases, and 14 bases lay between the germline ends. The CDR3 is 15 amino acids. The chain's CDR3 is CASRPRTVYQETQYF. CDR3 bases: TGTGCCAGCAGGCCTAGGACCGTGTACCAAGAGACCCAGTACTTC.

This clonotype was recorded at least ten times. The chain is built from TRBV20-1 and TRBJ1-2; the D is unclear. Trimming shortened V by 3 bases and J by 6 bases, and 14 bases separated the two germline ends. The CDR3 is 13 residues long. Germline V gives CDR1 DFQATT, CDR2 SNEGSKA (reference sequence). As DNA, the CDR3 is TGCAGTGCTAGGGTTGGAGGAGATGATGGCTACACCTTC. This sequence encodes CSARVGGDDGYTF.

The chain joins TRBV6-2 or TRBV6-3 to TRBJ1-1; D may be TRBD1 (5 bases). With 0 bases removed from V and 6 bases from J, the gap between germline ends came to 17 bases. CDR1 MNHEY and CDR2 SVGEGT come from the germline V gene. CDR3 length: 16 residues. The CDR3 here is CASSYSSGRRDPEAFF. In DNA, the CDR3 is TGTGCCAGCAGTTACTCGAGTGGCAGGAGGGACCCTGAAGCTTTCTTT.